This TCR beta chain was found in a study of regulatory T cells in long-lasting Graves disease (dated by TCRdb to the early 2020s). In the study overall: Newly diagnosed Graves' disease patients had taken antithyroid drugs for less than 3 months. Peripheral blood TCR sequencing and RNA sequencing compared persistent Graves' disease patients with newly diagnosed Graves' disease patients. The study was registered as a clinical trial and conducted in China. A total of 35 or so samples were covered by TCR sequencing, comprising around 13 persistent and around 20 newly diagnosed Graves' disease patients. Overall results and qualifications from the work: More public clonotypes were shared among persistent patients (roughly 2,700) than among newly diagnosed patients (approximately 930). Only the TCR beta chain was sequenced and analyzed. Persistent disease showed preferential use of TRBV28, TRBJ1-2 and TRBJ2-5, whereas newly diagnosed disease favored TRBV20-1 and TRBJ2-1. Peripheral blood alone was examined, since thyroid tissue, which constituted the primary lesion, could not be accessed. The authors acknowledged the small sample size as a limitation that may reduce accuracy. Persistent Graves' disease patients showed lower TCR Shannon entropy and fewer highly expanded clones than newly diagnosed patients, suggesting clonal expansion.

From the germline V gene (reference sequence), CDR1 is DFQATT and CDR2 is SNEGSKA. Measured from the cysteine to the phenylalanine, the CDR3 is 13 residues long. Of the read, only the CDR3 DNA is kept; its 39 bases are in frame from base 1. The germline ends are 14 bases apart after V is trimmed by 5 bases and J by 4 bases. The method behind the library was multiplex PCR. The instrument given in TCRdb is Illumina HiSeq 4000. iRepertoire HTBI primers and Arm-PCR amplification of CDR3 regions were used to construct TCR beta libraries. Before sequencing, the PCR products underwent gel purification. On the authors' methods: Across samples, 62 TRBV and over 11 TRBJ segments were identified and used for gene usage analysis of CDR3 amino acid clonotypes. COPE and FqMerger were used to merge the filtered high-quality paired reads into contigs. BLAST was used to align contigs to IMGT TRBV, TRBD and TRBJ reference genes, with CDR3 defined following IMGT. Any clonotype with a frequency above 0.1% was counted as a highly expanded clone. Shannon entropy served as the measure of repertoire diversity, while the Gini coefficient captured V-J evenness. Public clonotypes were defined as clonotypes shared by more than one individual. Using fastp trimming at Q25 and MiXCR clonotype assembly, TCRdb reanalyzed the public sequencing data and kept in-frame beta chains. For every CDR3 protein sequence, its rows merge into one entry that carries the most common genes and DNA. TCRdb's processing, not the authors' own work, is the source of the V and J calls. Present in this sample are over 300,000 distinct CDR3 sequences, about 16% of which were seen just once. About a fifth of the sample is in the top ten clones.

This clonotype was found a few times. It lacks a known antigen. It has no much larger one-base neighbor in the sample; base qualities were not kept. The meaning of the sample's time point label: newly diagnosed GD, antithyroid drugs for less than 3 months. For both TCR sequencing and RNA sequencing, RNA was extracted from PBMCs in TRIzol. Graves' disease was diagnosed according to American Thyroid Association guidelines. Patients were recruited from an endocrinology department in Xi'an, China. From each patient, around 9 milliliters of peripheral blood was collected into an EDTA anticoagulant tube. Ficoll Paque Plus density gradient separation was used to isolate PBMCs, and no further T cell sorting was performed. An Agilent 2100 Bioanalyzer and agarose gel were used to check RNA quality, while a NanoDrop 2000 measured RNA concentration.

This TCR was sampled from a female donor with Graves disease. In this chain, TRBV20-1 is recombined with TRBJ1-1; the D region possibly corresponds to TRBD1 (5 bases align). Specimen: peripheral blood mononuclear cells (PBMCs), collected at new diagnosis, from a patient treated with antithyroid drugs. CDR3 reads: CSAADSDCTEAFF. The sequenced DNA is TGCAGTGCTGCCGACAGCGATTGCACTGAAGCTTTCTTT.